The following is a T cell receptor (beta chain) sequence with its context. This sample includes further DNA sequences coding for the same CDR3. This entry comes from a study of ipilimumab plus nivolumab after autologous stem cell transplantation. Patients got 3 mg/kg IV nivolumab weeks 1, 4, 7, 10, then biweekly through week 26. Germline assignment: CDR1 SGHRS and CDR2 YFSETQ. V gave up 0 bases and J gave up 1 base, with 10 bases separating them. There are 15 residues in the CDR3. The data were produced by immunoSEQ multiplex PCR, yet TCRdb's version contains in-frame clones alone and is incomplete. Of 15,000 to 20,000 clones listed, 80% to 90% were seen once; the top ten hold approximately 19%.

The source is a male donor with diffuse large B-cell lymphoma. Sequenced material: PBMCs, taken in a trial of ipilimumab plus nivolumab as post-transplant consolidation. The chain joins TRBV5-1 to TRBJ2-5; D perhaps matches TRBD1 (5 bases). CDR3 bases: TGCGCCAGCAGCTTGGAGGGGCAGGGCCAAGAGACCCAGTACTTC. It translates to CASSLEGQGQETQYF.